The 24 T cell receptor beta chains reported below all come from one sample, sequenced in a study of blood T cell repertoires in COVID-19. Produced via immunoSEQ multiplex PCR; TCRdb's table is partial and in-frame only. The sample contains 350,000 to 400,000 clones, approximately 88% of which appear only once. The sequencing sample was made of PBMCs or T cells enriched from blood (not recorded which). The source of these receptors is a woman aged 25 to 39 with acute COVID-19.

This rearrangement joins TRBV5-1 to TRBJ2-1; 9 bases match TRBD2. V gave up 4 bases and J gave up 7 bases; unmatched junction bases: 12. Germline V CDR1 and CDR2: SGHRS, YFSETQ. CDR3 size: 16 residues. The CDR3 loop reads CASSPIARGGRNEQFF. CDR3 DNA sequence: TGCGCCAGCAGCCCCATTGCGCGGGGGGGCCGGAATGAGCAGTTCTTC.

V is TRBV27 and J is TRBJ1-4; TRBD1 is a possible D gene (5 bases). V lost 6 bases to trimming and J lost 8 bases, with 13 bases between them. This CDR3 has 13 amino acids. CDR1 MNHEY and CDR2 SMNVEV come from the germline V gene (reference sequence). CDR3 DNA: TGTGCCAGCAGGAAGGAGGGGCGGGAAAAACTGTTTTTT. It is translated as CASRKEGREKLFF.

The V and J genes are TRBV21-1 and TRBJ1-4; the table names TRBD1, a call not compared with the DNA. TRBV21-1 is a pseudogene segment. This CDR3 has 17 amino acids. The CDR3 is CASSKPHSGQAGEKLFF. CDR3 coding DNA: TGTGCCAGCAGCAAACCACATTCGGGACAGGCGGGAGAAAAACTGTTTTTT.

The gene calls are TRBV2 and TRBJ1-3, with a possible D match to TRBD1 (6 bases). Germline-derived CDR1 and CDR2 are SNHLY and FYNNEI. The V end lost 4 bases, the J end lost 2 bases, and 12 bases lay between the germline ends. CDR3 length: 15 residues. CDR3 residues: CASSVTGKTGNTIYF. CDR3 DNA: TGTGCCAGCAGTGTTACAGGGAAAACTGGAAACACCATATATTTT.

This chain uses TRBV5-6 with TRBJ1-5; a possible D gene is TRBD1 (5 bases). The V end was cut by 4 bases, the J end by 3 bases, with 11 bases between. The V gene's germline CDR1 is SGHDT and CDR2 YYEEEE. This CDR3 is 14 amino acids long. The CDR3 here is CASSTRQINQPQHF. Here the CDR3 DNA reads TGTGCCAGCAGCACCCGACAGATCAATCAGCCCCAGCATTTT.

The chain employs TRBV3-1 (or the pseudogene TRBV3-2) and TRBJ1-6; D perhaps matches TRBD1 (6 bases). CDR1 is LGHDT, CDR2 YNNKEL, per germline (reference sequence). Trimming cost V 1 base and J 8 bases, with 12 bases left between them. The CDR3 runs to 15 residues. DNA for the CDR3: TGTGCCAGCAGCCAAGCTAACAGGGACCATTCACCCCTCCACTTT. It translates to CASSQANRDHSPLHF.

This clone was seen a handful of times. The rearrangement joins TRBV14 to TRBJ1-6, with a tentative D call TRBD1 (5 bases). This CDR3 is built from 14 residues. Germline loops: CDR1 SGHDN, CDR2 FVKESK. V lost 3 bases and J 8 bases, leaving 11 bases between the germline ends. DNA for the CDR3: TGTGCCAGCAGCCAGCCGGGGGTCCATTCACCCCTCCACTTT. Its translation is CASSQPGVHSPLHF.

V is TRBV29-1 and J is TRBJ1-2; TRBD1 agrees at 12 bases. The CDR3 runs 14 residues. V was pared by 5 bases and J by 4 bases, with 5 bases of the junction left unmatched. CDR1 is SQVTM and CDR2 is ANQGSEA in the germline V gene. The CDR3 here is CSVPGTGGSYGYTF. Written as DNA, the CDR3 is TGCAGCGTTCCCGGGACAGGGGGCTCCTATGGCTACACCTTC.

V usage is TRBV7-9 and J usage is TRBJ1-4; D might be TRBD1 (5 bases). Germline CDR1 reads SEHNR; CDR2 reads FQNEAQ (reference sequence). This CDR3 is 17 amino acids long. Trimming left V 4 bases short and J 8 bases short, with 23 bases between. The CDR3 DNA follows: TGTGCCAGCAGCTCCACGGGGACGGCCCGACTAGGGGAAAAACTGTTTTTT. Amino acids: CASSSTGTARLGEKLFF.

V gene TRBV7-9 combines with J gene TRBJ2-7; D uncertain. Germline assignment: CDR1 SEHNR and CDR2 FQNEAQ (reference sequence). The CDR3 runs to 12 residues. V was trimmed by 5 bases and J by 0 bases, leaving 5 bases between them. The CDR3 sequence: CASSPSSYEQYF. CDR3 DNA: TGTGCCAGCAGCCCCAGCTCCTACGAGCAGTACTTC.

The chain joins TRBV11-2 to TRBJ2-7; 7 bases line up with TRBD1. The V gene end was trimmed by 5 bases and the J gene end by 2 bases; junction bases not matched to a gene: 6. The CDR3 covers 14 residues. CDR1 and CDR2 (germline): SGHAT, FQNNGV. The CDR3, as DNA: TGTGCCAGCAGCAGGGACAGTCGCACCTACGAGCAGTACTTC. This gives the protein CASSRDSRTYEQYF.

V gene TRBV6-1 combines with J gene TRBJ2-7, with 11 bases matching TRBD1. After removal of 1 base from V and 5 bases from J, the junction contained 7 bases not matched to a gene. The CDR3 has 16 amino acids. The germline V gene has CDR1 MNHNS and CDR2 SASEGT. The DNA for the CDR3 is TGTGCCAGCAGTGAAGTTTGGGGACAGGGGGTCCACGAGCAGTACTTC. Amino acid sequence: CASSEVWGQGVHEQYF.

This clone was observed once. The chain is built from TRBV6-4 and TRBJ1-2; no definite D call. The CDR3 runs 18 residues. The V and J ends lost 0 bases and 4 bases respectively, with 21 bases between them. Germline V gene sequence: CDR1 MRHNA, CDR2 SNTAGT. Here the CDR3 DNA reads TGTGCCAGCAGTGACTCCATAGACTTCGTGCTTCCCCCCTATGGCTACACCTTC. Amino acid sequence: CASSDSIDFVLPPYGYTF.

The rearrangement uses TRBV5-1 and TRBJ1-2; TRBD1 aligns across 10 bases. V shed 3 bases and J 0 bases; nucleotides not matched to a gene: 5. CDR1 and CDR2 (germline): SGHRS, YFSETQ. There are 16 residues in the CDR3. CDR3 sequence (DNA): TGCGCCAGCAGCTCGGACGGACAGGGGGCTAACTATGGCTACACCTTC. Its translation is CASSSDGQGANYGYTF.

The chain recombines TRBV18 with TRBJ1-5; D might be TRBD1 (5 bases). The V gene's germline CDR1 is KGHSH and CDR2 LQKENI. Trimming pared 3 bases from V and 1 base from J, leaving 7 bases between. The CDR3 sequence is 14 residues long. The CDR3 sequence is CASSPRDSNQPQHF. The CDR3 DNA reads TGTGCCAGCTCACCGCGGGACAGCAATCAGCCCCAGCATTTT.

The chain carries TRBV5-6 and TRBJ2-3; 11 bases agree with TRBD2. Germline values: CDR1 SGHDT, CDR2 YYEEEE. V gave up 3 bases and J gave up 8 bases; unmatched junction bases: 2. The CDR3 extends over 13 amino acids. The CDR3 protein is CASSSGTSGTQYF. The CDR3 DNA follows: TGTGCCAGCAGCTCGGGGACTAGCGGTACGCAGTATTTT.

This clone was counted a single time. The J gene is TRBJ1-6, the V gene TRBV6-1; 8 bases are a match to TRBD1. The V and J ends lost 4 bases and 7 bases, in that order; junction bases with no gene match: 9. The CDR3 is 16 residues long. Germline CDR1 is MNHNS and CDR2 is SASEGT. Written as DNA, the CDR3 is TGTGCCAGCAGTGGGCCTGACAGGGGAGGGAATTCACCCCTCCACTTT. Amino acids: CASSGPDRGGNSPLHF.

CDR3 nucleotides: TGTGCCAGCAGTGGACTGCCGGGGACAGGGGGCGTTCGGACTGAAGCTTTCTTT. It codes for CASSGLPGTGGVRTEAFF. The V and J genes are TRBV2 and TRBJ1-1; the match to TRBD1 covers 12 bases. The CDR3 runs to 18 residues. The V segment lost 4 bases and the J segment 5 bases; nucleotides outside the gene matches: 14. The V gene's germline CDR1 is SNHLY and CDR2 FYNNEI. Filled out from reference TRBV2 and TRBJ1-1, the complete variable domain reads EPEVTQTPSHQVTQMGQEVILRCVPISNHLYFYWYRQILGQKVEFLVSFYNNEISEKSEIFDDQFSVERPDGSNFTLKIRSTKLEDSAMYFCASSGLPGTGGVRTEAFFGQGTRLTVV.

The rearrangement links TRBV5-1 to TRBJ2-7, with a weak D call TRBD1 (6 bases). There are 15 residues in the CDR3. With 4 bases removed from V and 3 bases from J, the gap between germline ends came to 17 bases. Germline V gene data show CDR1 as SGHRS and CDR2 as YFSETQ. CDR3 region: CASSQQPGQNYEQYF. The CDR3 DNA follows: TGCGCCAGCAGCCAACAACCGGGACAAAACTACGAGCAGTACTTC.

The CDR3 bases are TGTGCCAGTAGGAGAGATTGGAACACTGAAGCTTTCTTT. Translated, it gives CASRRDWNTEAFF. This chain links TRBV19 with TRBJ1-1; D is undetermined. This CDR3 has 13 amino acids. V dropped 6 bases and J dropped 1 base, with 9 bases sitting between them. CDR1 and CDR2 (germline): LNHDA, SQIVND (reference sequence).

The rearrangement links TRBV13 to TRBJ2-1, with 8 bases identical to TRBD2. J gave up 7 bases and V 1 base, and 3 bases lay outside the gene matches. The CDR3 covers 14 residues. CDR1 and CDR2 (germline): PRHDT, FYEKMQ (reference sequence). The CDR3 loop reads CASSLAGGLNEQFF. The CDR3 DNA is TGTGCCAGCAGCTTAGCGGGGGGGCTGAATGAGCAGTTCTTC. Looking up the rest from reference TRBV13 and TRBJ2-1 gives the full variable domain: AAGVIQSPRHLIKEKRETATLKCYPIPRHDTVYWYQQGPGQDPQFLISFYEKMQSDKGSIPDRFSAQQFSDYHSELNMSSLELGDSALYFCASSLAGGLNEQFFGPGTRLTVL.

This clone was observed once. This sequence joins TRBV5-1 and TRBJ1-2; tentative D call: TRBD1 (6 bases). The CDR3 contains 15 residues. CDR1 is SGHRS, CDR2 YFSETQ, per germline. The V and J ends lost 0 bases and 8 bases respectively, with 17 bases between them. CDR3 protein: CASSLVSGGALGYTF. CDR3 DNA: TGCGCCAGCAGCTTGGTATCGGGGGGCGCTCTCGGCTACACCTTC.

This clone was observed a few times. The identical CDR3 is also encoded by other nucleotide sequences in the sample. The chain employs TRBV24-1 and TRBJ1-1; D is perhaps TRBD1 (5 bases). The CDR3 runs to 13 residues. Trimming removed 7 bases at V and 1 base at J, with 9 bases between. Looked up from germline, CDR1 is KGHDR and CDR2 is SFDVKD. The CDR3 nucleotides are TGTGCCACCAGCCTCGGGGGGAACACTGAAGCTTTCTTT. This gives the protein CATSLGGNTEAFF.

This rearrangement joins TRBV9 to TRBJ2-1, with no clear D. The CDR3 runs 13 residues. V lost 4 bases, J lost 5 bases, and 10 bases lay in between. In germline, CDR1 is SGDLS, CDR2 YYNGEE. CDR3 loop: CASSSSSHNEQFF. The CDR3 DNA is TGTGCCAGCAGCTCCTCTAGTCACAATGAGCAGTTCTTC. The variable domain in full, completed from reference TRBV9 and TRBJ2-1, reads DSGVTQTPKHLITATGQRVTLRCSPRSGDLSVYWYQQSLDQGLQFLIQYYNGEERAKGNILERFSAQQFPDLHSELNLSSLELGDSALYFCASSSSSHNEQFFGPGTRLTVL.